Given below is one T cell receptor beta chain in context. Its antigen is unknown. This sample stems from a study of Ad26.COV2.S vaccination and SARS-CoV-2 variants. Regarding the study as a whole: Placebo and vaccine recipients had non-spike TCR breadth that was similar. Vaccine recipients surpassed placebo recipients in spike-specific TCR breadth. Substantial post-vaccination breadth of spike-specific CD8+ and CD4+ T cell responses was reported. TCR breadth and depth estimates may have understated total T cell responses.

Germline V lookup: CDR1 PRHDT, CDR2 FYEKMQ (reference sequence). V lost 5 bases, J lost 2 bases, and 14 bases lay in between. The CDR3 has 15 residues. Sequencing was performed with immunoSEQ multiplex PCR; in TCRdb, only in-frame clones are kept and a portion is missing. Found here are some 350,000 clones, around 92% of them singletons; the top ten hold 3% to 4%. The chain uses TRBV13 and TRBJ2-3, with D hard to call. This clonotype was sampled from a human donor who had recovered from COVID-19. The sample in question was peripheral blood, obtained after recovery from COVID-19. The CDR3 bases are TGTGCCAGCAGCCGGGCGGATCATTACACAGATACGCAGTATTTT. This codes for CASSRADHYTDTQYF.